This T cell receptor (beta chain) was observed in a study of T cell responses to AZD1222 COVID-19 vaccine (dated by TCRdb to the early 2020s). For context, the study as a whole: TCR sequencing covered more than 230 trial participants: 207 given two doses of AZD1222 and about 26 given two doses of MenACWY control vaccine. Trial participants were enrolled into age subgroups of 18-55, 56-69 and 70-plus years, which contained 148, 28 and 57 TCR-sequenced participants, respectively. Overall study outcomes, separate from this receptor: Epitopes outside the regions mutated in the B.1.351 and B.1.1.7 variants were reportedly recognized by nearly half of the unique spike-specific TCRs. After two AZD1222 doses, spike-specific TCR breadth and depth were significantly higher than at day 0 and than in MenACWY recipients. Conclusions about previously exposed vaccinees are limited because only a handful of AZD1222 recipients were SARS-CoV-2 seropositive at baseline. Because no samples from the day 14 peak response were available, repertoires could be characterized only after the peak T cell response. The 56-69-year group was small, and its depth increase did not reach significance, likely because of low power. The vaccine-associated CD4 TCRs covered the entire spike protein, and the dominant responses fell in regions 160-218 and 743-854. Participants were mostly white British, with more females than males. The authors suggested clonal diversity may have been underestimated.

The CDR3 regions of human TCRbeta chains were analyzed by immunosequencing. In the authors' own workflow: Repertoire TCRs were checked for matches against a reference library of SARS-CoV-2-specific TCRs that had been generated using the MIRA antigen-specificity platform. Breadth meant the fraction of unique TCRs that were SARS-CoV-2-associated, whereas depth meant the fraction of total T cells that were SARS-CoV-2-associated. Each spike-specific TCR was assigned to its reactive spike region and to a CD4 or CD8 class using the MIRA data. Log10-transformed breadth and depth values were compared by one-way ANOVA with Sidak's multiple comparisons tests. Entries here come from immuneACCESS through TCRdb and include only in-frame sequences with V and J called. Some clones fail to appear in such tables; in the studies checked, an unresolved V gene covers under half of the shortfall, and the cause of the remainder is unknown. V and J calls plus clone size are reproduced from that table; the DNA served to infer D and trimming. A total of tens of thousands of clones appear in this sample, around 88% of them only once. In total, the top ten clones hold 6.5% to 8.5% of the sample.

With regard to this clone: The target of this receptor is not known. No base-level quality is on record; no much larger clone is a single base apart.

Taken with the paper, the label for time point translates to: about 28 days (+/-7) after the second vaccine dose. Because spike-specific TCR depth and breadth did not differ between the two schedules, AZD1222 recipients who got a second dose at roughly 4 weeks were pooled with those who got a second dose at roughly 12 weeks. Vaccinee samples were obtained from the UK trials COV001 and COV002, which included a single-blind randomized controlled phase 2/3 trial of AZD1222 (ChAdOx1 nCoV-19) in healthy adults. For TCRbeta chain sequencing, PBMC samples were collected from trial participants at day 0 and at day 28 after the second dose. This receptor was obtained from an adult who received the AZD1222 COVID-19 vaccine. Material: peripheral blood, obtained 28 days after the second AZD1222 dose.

The CDR3 is CATSRDRRGDEQYF. The DNA sequence is TGTGCCACCAGCAGAGATCGGAGGGGCGACGAGCAGTACTTC. This chain is built from TRBV15 and TRBJ2-7, and perhaps TRBD2 as D gene, on 6 matching bases. CDR1 and CDR2 are read off the germline V gene (reference sequence) as LNHNV and YYDKDF. Counted from cysteine to phenylalanine, this CDR3 has 14 amino acids. Just the 42-base CDR3 DNA is kept, in frame starting at base 1. The trim is 0 bases for V and 5 bases for J, with a gap of 11 bases between the germline ends.